The 32 T cell receptor beta chains below were found in one sample sequenced in a study of cytomegalovirus exposure and HLA in healthy donors. TCRdb keeps only in-frame clones here, not all; method: immunoSEQ multiplex PCR. The sample has 130,000 or so clones, around nine tenths seen once. Sequenced input: PBMCs. The receptors were sampled from a man aged 30 to 39 in good health and CMV-seronegative.

The chain couples TRBV6-5 to TRBJ2-1; D remains unclear. This CDR3 comprises 15 residues. V gave up 2 bases and J gave up 0 bases, with 8 bases separating them. Germline loops: CDR1 MNHEY, CDR2 SVGAGI. The CDR3 protein is CASSYTKSSYNEQFF. CDR3 DNA sequence: TGTGCCAGCAGTTACACCAAGAGCTCCTACAATGAGCAGTTCTTC.

The chain combines TRBV6-1 with TRBJ2-1; no reliable D call. The CDR3 length is 11 residues. Germline-derived CDR1 and CDR2 are MNHNS and SASEGT. V lost 7 bases and J lost 5, with 6 bases in between. The chain's CDR3 is CASMQDNEQFF. In DNA form, the CDR3 reads TGTGCCAGCATGCAGGACAATGAGCAGTTCTTC.

This chain links TRBV6-5 with TRBJ1-5, with 7 positions matching TRBD1. CDR1 and CDR2 (germline): MNHEY, SVGAGI. V shed 5 bases and J 0 bases; nucleotides not matched to a gene: 4. The CDR3 has 15 residues. The CDR3 nucleotides are TGTGCCAGCAGTACGGACAGGTCTAGCAATCAGCCCCAGCATTTT. Translated: CASSTDRSSNQPQHF.

This clone showed up just once. The rearrangement uses TRBV7-2 and TRBJ2-3, with 8 bases that match TRBD2. V shed 0 bases, J shed 1 base, and the junction held 3 bases outside the gene matches. In germline, CDR1 is SGHTA, CDR2 FQGNSA. This CDR3 comprises 16 residues. The CDR3 reads CASSLASGGGTDTQYF. The CDR3 nucleotides read TGTGCCAGCAGCTTAGCTTCCGGGGGGGGCACAGATACGCAGTATTTT.

The chain is built from TRBV11-2 and TRBJ2-5; D call uncertain. Germline V gene data show CDR1 as SGHAT and CDR2 as FQNNGV. Trimming pared 5 bases from V and 4 bases from J, leaving 14 bases between. The CDR3 length is 14 residues. CDR3 in DNA: TGTGCCAGCAGCCCCCGTCGCCTAGGAGAGACCCAGTACTTC. Translated, it gives CASSPRRLGETQYF.

The chain joins TRBV18 to TRBJ2-1; D not resolved. Germline V gives CDR1 KGHSH, CDR2 LQKENI. V was clipped by 3 bases and J by 3 bases, with 6 bases between them. The CDR3 length is 13 residues. The CDR3 sequence is CASSPSYYNEQFF. CDR3 sequence (DNA): TGTGCCAGCTCACCGTCCTACTACAATGAGCAGTTCTTC.

The chain links TRBV28 to TRBJ1-1, with 9 nucleotides matching TRBD1. This CDR3 comprises 15 residues. V was clipped by 4 bases and J by 1 base; unmatched bases: 4. From germline, CDR1 is MDHEN and CDR2 SYDVKM. The CDR3 loop is CASSSGTGSNTEAFF. CDR3 coding DNA: TGTGCCAGCAGTTCAGGGACAGGGTCGAACACTGAAGCTTTCTTT.

V gene TRBV19 combines with J gene TRBJ2-3; TRBD2 matches at 12 bases. The V gene end was trimmed by 4 bases and the J gene end by 0 bases; junction bases not matched to a gene: 11. The CDR3 consists of 19 residues. Looked up from germline, CDR1 is LNHDA and CDR2 is SQIVND (reference sequence). This chain's CDR3 is CASSRLAGVTGASTDTQYF. DNA for the CDR3: TGTGCCAGTAGTAGACTAGCGGGGGTCACCGGAGCTAGCACAGATACGCAGTATTTT.

This chain joins TRBV29-1 and TRBJ1-2; TRBD1 is a possible D gene (5 bases). The germline V and J ends were trimmed by 4 bases and 6 bases, with 12 bases remaining between them. Per the germline V gene, CDR1 is SQVTM and CDR2 is ANQGSEA. The CDR3 loop spans 12 amino acids. For the CDR3, the DNA is TGCAGCGTTGTGGGGGGAAGGAATGGCTACACCTTC. It yields the protein CSVVGGRNGYTF.

Only a few counts were recorded for this clone. The V gene is TRBV28, the J gene TRBJ1-2; 7 bases match TRBD1. This CDR3 contains 14 residues. The germline V gene encodes CDR1 MDHEN and CDR2 SYDVKM. With 4 bases clipped from V and 4 bases from J, the junction kept 6 bases outside the gene matches. CDR3 amino acids: CASSSRTGVYGYTF. As DNA, the CDR3 is TGTGCCAGCAGTTCGAGGACAGGTGTCTATGGCTACACCTTC.

This chain uses TRBV6-1 with TRBJ2-1, with TRBD2 as a possible D gene (5 bases). V was shortened by 5 bases and J by 10 bases, with 18 bases between the two germline ends. This CDR3 has 14 amino acids. The germline V gene has CDR1 MNHNS and CDR2 SASEGT. CDR3 DNA: TGTGCCAGCAGTCAGTTTGCTAGCCCGGTCGAGCAGTTCTTC. Protein product: CASSQFASPVEQFF.

The chain joins TRBV28 to TRBJ1-5; possibly TRBD1 for D (6 bases). The CDR3 covers 14 residues. The V end lost 7 bases, the J end lost 11 bases, and 21 bases lay between the germline ends. The germline CDR1 and CDR2 sequences are MDHEN and SYDVKM. The DNA of the CDR3 is TGTGCCAGCACCTCGGGGTGGACTGAGGGGGCCCAGCATTTT. This sequence encodes CASTSGWTEGAQHF.

V is TRBV25-1 and J is TRBJ2-7, with D perhaps TRBD1 (6 bases). This CDR3 has 14 residues. V was clipped by 6 bases and J by 0 bases, with 12 bases between them. Looked up from germline, CDR1 is MGHDK and CDR2 is SYGVNS. The CDR3 sequence: CASRDSKDSYEQYF. Here the CDR3 DNA reads TGTGCCAGCAGGGACAGCAAAGACTCCTACGAGCAGTACTTC.

This sequence joins TRBV10-3 and TRBJ2-3, with 8 nucleotides matching TRBD2. The CDR3 runs 16 residues. The trim removed 4 bases at V and 6 bases at J, leaving 12 bases unmatched. Per germline, CDR1 ENHRY and CDR2 SYGVKD. CDR3 nucleotide sequence: TGTGCCATCAGTGCCTCGGGACTAGGATTGACGGATACGCAGTATTTT. Translated, it gives CAISASGLGLTDTQYF.

V gene TRBV4-1 combines with J gene TRBJ2-2, with D possibly being TRBD1 (6 bases). Germline V gene data show CDR1 as MGHRA and CDR2 as YSYEKL. The CDR3 spans 15 residues. Trimming removed 3 bases from V and 4 bases from J, with 12 bases in between. In nucleotides, the CDR3 is TGCGCCAGCAGCCATATCACAGGGACCACCGGGGAGCTGTTTTTT. Amino acid sequence: CASSHITGTTGELFF.

The chain is built from TRBV6-1 and TRBJ2-3; a possible D gene is TRBD2 (5 bases). This CDR3 is built from 13 residues. Germline loops: CDR1 MNHNS, CDR2 SASEGT. The V end lost 6 bases, the J end lost 2 bases, and 9 bases lay between the germline ends. The CDR3 coding sequence is TGTGCCAGCAGAAGAGGGATCACAGATACGCAGTATTTT. Its protein product is CASRRGITDTQYF.

The V gene is TRBV5-5, the J gene TRBJ2-3; D is ambiguous. V lost 0 bases and J lost 0, with 8 bases in between. Germline assignment: CDR1 SGHKS and CDR2 YYEKEE (reference sequence). The CDR3 has 15 residues. CDR3 sequence: CASSLALLSTDTQYF. The CDR3, as DNA: TGTGCCAGCAGCTTGGCCCTACTTAGCACAGATACGCAGTATTTT.

This chain connects TRBV6-5 to TRBJ1-1; D might be TRBD1 (6 bases). This CDR3 has 16 amino acids. The V and J ends lost 0 bases and 4 bases respectively, with 15 bases between them. The V gene's germline CDR1 is MNHEY and CDR2 SVGAGI. The CDR3 region is CASSYSLDSWGTEAFF. The CDR3 DNA follows: TGTGCCAGCAGTTACTCCCTGGACAGCTGGGGCACTGAAGCTTTCTTT.

CDR3 amino acids: CASRWQGNSPLHF. The CDR3 DNA is TGTGCCAGCAGGTGGCAGGGGAATTCACCCCTCCACTTT. The chain carries TRBV6-5 and TRBJ1-6; a possible D gene is TRBD1 (6 bases). V lost 6 bases, J lost 7 bases, and 10 bases lay in between. CDR1 and CDR2 from the germline V gene are MNHEY and SVGAGI. CDR3 length: 13 amino acids.

This sequence joins TRBV14 and TRBJ1-2; D remains unclear. The CDR3 loop spans 15 amino acids. Germline loops: CDR1 SGHDN, CDR2 FVKESK. The ends were cut back, 1 base at V and 4 bases at J, with 13 bases in the middle. The CDR3: CASSQVSGGSYGYTF. The CDR3 DNA reads as TGTGCCAGCAGCCAAGTGTCAGGAGGGAGCTATGGCTACACCTTC.

The chain joins TRBV7-6 to TRBJ2-7, with 7 bases identical to TRBD1. The J segment lost 2 bases and the V segment lost 3 bases, leaving 7 bases of the junction unmatched. The CDR3 runs to 15 residues. The V gene's germline CDR1 is SGHVS and CDR2 FNYEAQ. CDR3: CASSFSQTGTYEQYF. CDR3 nucleotide sequence: TGTGCCAGCAGCTTTTCTCAGACAGGGACCTACGAGCAGTACTTC.

The chain combines TRBV5-1 with TRBJ2-3; possibly TRBD2 for D (6 bases). The V gene lost 4 bases and the J gene lost 5 bases, with 11 bases spanning the gap. The CDR3 extends over 13 amino acids. CDR1 is SGHRS and CDR2 is YFSETQ in the germline V gene. The CDR3 bases are TGCGCCAGCAGCGAGCAGGGAGGAGATACGCAGTATTTT. It specifies CASSEQGGDTQYF.

The chain combines TRBV6-5 with TRBJ1-2, with 7 positions matching TRBD1. The J segment lost 5 bases and the V segment lost 0 bases, leaving 6 bases of the junction unmatched. Germline CDR1 is MNHEY and CDR2 is SVGAGI. This CDR3 spans 15 amino acids. In nucleotides, the CDR3 is TGTGCCAGCAGTTACTCCGGGGGACAGAATTATGGCTACACCTTC. Protein: CASSYSGGQNYGYTF.

The rearrangement uses TRBV11-3 and TRBJ1-1; D is unresolved. V was shortened by 5 bases and J by 4 bases, with 11 bases between the two germline ends. The CDR3 spans 13 residues. Per germline, CDR1 SGHNT and CDR2 YENEEA. The CDR3: CASSSASSTEAFF. The CDR3 DNA reads as TGTGCCAGCAGCAGCGCCAGTAGCACTGAAGCTTTCTTT. The complete variable domain, with remaining parts taken from reference TRBV11-3 and TRBJ1-1, reads EAGVVQSPRYKIIEKKQPVAFWCNPISGHNTLYWYLQNLGQGPELLIRYENEEAVDDSQLPKDRFSAERLKGVDSTLKIQPAELGDSAVYLCASSSASSTEAFFGQGTRLTVV.

The V call is TRBV5-8, the J call TRBJ1-2; 7 bases line up with TRBD1. The trim removed 5 bases at V and 4 bases at J, leaving 11 bases unmatched. The length of the CDR3 is 15 residues. The germline V gene has CDR1 SGHTS and CDR2 YDEGEE. The CDR3 reads CASRQGQANRYGYTF. The DNA for the CDR3 is TGTGCCAGCAGGCAAGGACAGGCTAACCGCTATGGCTACACCTTC.

The CDR3 reads CASSLVGGQGQGMSEQFF. In DNA, the CDR3 is TGTGCCAGCAGCTTAGTCGGGGGCCAAGGACAGGGTATGAGTGAGCAGTTCTTC. This sequence joins TRBV7-3 and TRBJ2-1, with 8 bases lining up with TRBD1. There are 18 residues in the CDR3. With V trimmed by 2 bases and J by 9 bases, 18 bases remained unmatched. Looked up from germline, CDR1 is SGHTA and CDR2 is FQGTGA.

This clone occurred a few times. The rearrangement joins TRBV18 to TRBJ1-2, with TRBD1 matching 9 bases. The V gene's germline CDR1 is KGHSH and CDR2 LQKENI. V dropped 3 bases and J dropped 4; count of bases not matched to a gene: 0. The CDR3 spans 13 residues. CDR3 in amino acids: CASSPDRGYGYTF. The CDR3 nucleotides are TGTGCCAGCTCACCGGACAGGGGCTATGGCTACACCTTC.

J is TRBJ2-1 and V is TRBV6-5; D may be TRBD2 (6 bases). The ends were cut back, 7 bases at V and 7 bases at J, with 17 bases in the middle. This CDR3 is built from 14 residues. Germline values: CDR1 MNHEY, CDR2 SVGAGI. Here the CDR3 reads CASTPGSLGNEQFF. The CDR3 coding sequence is TGTGCCAGCACCCCCGGGAGTTTGGGGAATGAGCAGTTCTTC.

This clone was detected only once. The chain recombines TRBV6-5 with TRBJ2-7; possible D gene TRBD1, 7 bases. Trimming took 2 bases from V and 1 from J, leaving 9 bases between them. The CDR3 spans 14 residues. Germline V gives CDR1 MNHEY, CDR2 SVGAGI. The CDR3: CASSYAGGSYEQYF. In nucleotides, the CDR3 is TGTGCCAGCAGTTACGCAGGGGGGTCCTACGAGCAGTACTTC.

The chain links TRBV27 to TRBJ2-2; D perhaps matches TRBD1 (7 bases). The germline V gene has CDR1 MNHEY and CDR2 SMNVEV (reference sequence). V was cut by 5 bases and J by 0 bases, with 16 bases left in between. The CDR3 spans 17 residues. The CDR3: CASSNPRGATNTGELFF. In DNA, the CDR3 is TGTGCCAGCAGTAATCCCAGGGGGGCAACGAACACCGGGGAGCTGTTTTTT.

The chain joins TRBV7-9 to TRBJ1-5, with 7 bases identical to TRBD1. The V and J ends lost 1 base and 2 bases, in that order; junction bases with no gene match: 5. Germline V gene data show CDR1 as SEHNR and CDR2 as FQNEAQ (reference sequence). There are 16 residues in the CDR3. The CDR3 here is CASSLGEGARNQPQHF. The CDR3 region has the DNA TGTGCCAGCAGCTTAGGAGAGGGGGCTCGCAATCAGCCCCAGCATTTT.

The chain combines TRBV15 with TRBJ2-1; 12 bases line up with TRBD2. V trimming: 6 bases; J trimming: 4 bases; junction bases outside the gene matches: 1. The CDR3 length is 14 residues. Per the germline V gene, CDR1 is LNHNV and CDR2 is YYDKDF (reference sequence). In DNA, the CDR3 is TGTGCCACCAGGACTAGCGGGGGATACAATGAGCAGTTCTTC. Translating gives CATRTSGGYNEQFF.